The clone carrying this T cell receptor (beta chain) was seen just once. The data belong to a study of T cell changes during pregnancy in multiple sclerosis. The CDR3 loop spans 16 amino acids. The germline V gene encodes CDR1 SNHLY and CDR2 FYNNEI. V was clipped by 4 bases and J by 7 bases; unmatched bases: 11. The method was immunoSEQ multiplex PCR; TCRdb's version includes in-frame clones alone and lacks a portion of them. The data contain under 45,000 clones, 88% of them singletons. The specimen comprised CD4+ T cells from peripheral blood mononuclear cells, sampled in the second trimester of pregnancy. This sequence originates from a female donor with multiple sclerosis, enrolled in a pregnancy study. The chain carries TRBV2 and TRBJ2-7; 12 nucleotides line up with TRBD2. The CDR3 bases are TGTGCCAGCAGTGGGACTAGCGGGGCTCTACGAGCAGAGCAGTACTTC. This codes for CASSGTSGALRAEQYF.